This T cell receptor beta chain was recorded in a study of blood T cell repertoires in COVID-19. Background on the study: Italy, Spain and the United States were the sources of the convalescent and acute COVID-19 samples.

Here immunoSEQ multiplex PCR was the method, and the copy in TCRdb shows in-frame clones only, minus some. Here the sample spans 200,000 to 300,000 clones, 75% to 90% being singletons. CDR3 length: 18 amino acids. Germline lookup yields CDR1 MNHEY and CDR2 SMNVEV (reference sequence). Trimming cost V 2 bases and J 2 bases; bases outside gene matches: 11. The chain joins TRBV27 to TRBJ1-2; 10 positions match TRBD1. Sequenced: PBMCs or T cells enriched from blood (not recorded which). This TCR was sampled from a woman aged 35 to 49 with acute COVID-19. The CDR3 nucleotides read TGTGCCAGCAGTTTAAGATCCGGGACAGGGGTAGGGAACTATGGCTACACCTTC. This translates into CASSLRSGTGVGNYGYTF.